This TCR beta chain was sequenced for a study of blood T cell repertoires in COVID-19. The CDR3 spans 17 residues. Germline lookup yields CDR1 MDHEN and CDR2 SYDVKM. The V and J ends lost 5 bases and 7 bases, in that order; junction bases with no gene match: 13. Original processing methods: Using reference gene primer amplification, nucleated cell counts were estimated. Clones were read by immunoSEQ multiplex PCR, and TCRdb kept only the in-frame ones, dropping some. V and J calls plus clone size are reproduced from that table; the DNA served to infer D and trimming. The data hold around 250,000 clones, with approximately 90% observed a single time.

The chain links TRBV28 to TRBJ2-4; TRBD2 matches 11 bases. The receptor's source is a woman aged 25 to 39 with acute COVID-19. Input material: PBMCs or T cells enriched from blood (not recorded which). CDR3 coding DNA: TGTGCCAGCAGTCACAGGAGACTAGCGGGGTCCAGGAACATTCAGTACTTC. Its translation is CASSHRRLAGSRNIQYF.